These 27 T cell receptor beta chains originate from one sample sequenced in a study of blood T cells in healthy people across ages. The use of a sample-barcoded 5' primer and a J-beta primer mix characterized a second PCR of roughly 6 to 11 cycles. MiXCR, applied by TCRdb to the 5' RACE reads, yields one record per CDR3 protein. Of 750,000 to 950,000 distinct CDR3 sequences listed, around 29% are singletons. Another study also made use of these data, one on T cells of mothers and their children.

The sample consisted of blood. The receptor source for this set is a woman aged 40 to 49 in good health.

This clonotype was recorded many times. This chain uses TRBV6-6 with TRBJ2-5, with D hard to call. The end of the DNA is better explained by TRBJ2-7, so the J call may be wrong. Germline V lookup: CDR1 MNHNY, CDR2 SVGAGI (reference sequence). The CDR3 sequence is 14 residues long. Written as DNA, the CDR3 is TGTGCCAGCAGTTACTCGACGGCGGTTCCCGAGCAGTACTTC. Protein: CASSYSTAVPEQYF.

This clonotype has ten or more counts. The J gene is TRBJ2-7, the V gene TRBV3-1; maybe TRBD2 (6 bases). This CDR3 comprises 13 residues. The V gene's germline CDR1 is LGHDT and CDR2 YNNKEL (reference sequence). Between the trimmed V and J ends, which lost 4 bases and 6 bases, there was a span of 13 bases. For the CDR3, the DNA is TGTGCCAGCAGCCGGGACTCCAGTGGCGAGCAGTACTTC. Translating gives CASSRDSSGEQYF.

This clonotype was picked up a small number of times. The chain recombines TRBV7-9 with TRBJ1-1; D call uncertain. This CDR3 region has 14 residues. V lost 4 bases and J lost 7, with 16 bases in between. Germline V gene lookup returns CDR1 SEHNR and CDR2 FQNEAQ (reference sequence). The CDR3 bases are TGTGCCAGCAGCTCCGGACGCTCCGCTCTTGAAGCTTTCTTT. This sequence encodes CASSSGRSALEAFF.

The rearrangement uses TRBV15 and TRBJ1-4; 7 positions agree with TRBD1. The CDR3 loop spans 16 amino acids. Losses at the gene ends were 0 bases for V and 7 bases for J; bases not matched to a gene: 8. CDR1 and CDR2 from the germline V gene are LNHNV and YYDKDF (reference sequence). The DNA for the CDR3 is TGTGCCACCAGCAGAGATGGGGCAGGGGGGCGTGAAAAACTGTTTTTT. Its translation is CATSRDGAGGREKLFF.

This clonotype was recorded a few times. V and J are TRBV30 and TRBJ1-1; D is undetermined. The germline V and J ends were trimmed by 4 bases and 0 bases, with 9 bases remaining between them. CDR1 and CDR2 from the germline V gene are GTSNPN and SVGIG (reference sequence). The CDR3 covers 13 residues. CDR3: CAWKVAMNTEAFF. CDR3 DNA sequence: TGTGCCTGGAAAGTAGCGATGAACACTGAAGCTTTCTTT.

The rearrangement uses TRBV20-1 and TRBJ2-4; TRBD1 is a possible D gene (5 bases). The V end was cut by 6 bases, the J end by 8 bases, with 8 bases between. Germline V gene sequence: CDR1 DFQATT, CDR2 SNEGSKA (reference sequence). The CDR3 has 10 residues. The CDR3: CSAPQDIQYF. The CDR3 nucleotides are TGCAGTGCCCCACAGGACATTCAGTACTTC.

This chain joins TRBV12-3 or TRBV12-4 and TRBJ2-2, with 8 bases that match TRBD1. The trim removed 5 bases at V and 5 bases at J, leaving 7 bases unmatched. This CDR3 spans 15 amino acids. CDR3 nucleotide sequence: TGTGCCAGCAGTGCTACAGGGGGTTGGACCGGGGAGCTGTTTTTT. This gives the protein CASSATGGWTGELFF.

Comment on this clonotype: The limits of the CDR3 on the DNA are not certain, so only TCRdb's listed CDR3 is given. The genes are TRBV30 and TRBJ1-5. The CDR3 numbers 13 amino acids, ends counted. CDR1 GTSNPN and CDR2 SVGIG come from the germline V gene (reference sequence). Here the CDR3 reads CAWGDGADQPRHF.

This clonotype has at least ten counts. The chain is built from TRBV7-8 and TRBJ2-7, with D tentatively TRBD2 (6 bases). CDR1 and CDR2 from the germline V gene are SGHVS and FQNEAQ. The V end lost 5 bases, the J end lost 1 base, and 15 bases lay between the germline ends. The CDR3 runs 15 residues. The DNA for the CDR3 is TGTGCCAGCAGCCTCCTATCCGGGAGTTCCTACGAGCAGTACTTC. Protein product: CASSLLSGSSYEQYF. Full variable domain (missing parts from reference TRBV7-8 and TRBJ2-7): GAGVSQSPRYKVAKRGQDVALRCDPISGHVSLFWYQQALGQGPEFLTYFQNEAQLDKSGLPSDRFFAERPEGSVSTLKIQRTQQEDSAVYLCASSLLSGSSYEQYFGPGTRLTVT.

V is TRBV20-1 and J is TRBJ1-6, with 9 bases aligning to TRBD1. CDR3 length: 14 amino acids. Per the germline V gene, CDR1 is DFQATT and CDR2 is SNEGSKA (reference sequence). V lost 8 bases and J lost 5; bases outside the gene matches: 7. The CDR3 region has the DNA TGCAGTCCAACCGGGACAGGGAATAATTCACCCCTCCACTTT. Translating it yields CSPTGTGNNSPLHF.

This chain uses TRBV20-1 with TRBJ2-1, with D hard to call. With the DNA end fitting TRBJ2-7 better, the J assignment may be wrong. Germline assignment: CDR1 DFQATT and CDR2 SNEGSKA (reference sequence). This CDR3 has 15 amino acids. The CDR3 sequence: CSARDSRSPYNEQYF. The DNA for the CDR3 is TGCAGTGCTAGAGATAGTCGGTCGCCCTACAATGAGCAGTACTTC.

The chain carries TRBV7-2 and TRBJ2-4, with 8 bases aligning to TRBD2. The J call is in doubt because the DNA end fits TRBJ2-5 better. CDR3 length: 15 residues. The germline gives CDR1 SGHTA, CDR2 FQGNSA. For the CDR3, the DNA is TGTGCCAGCAGCCAGGTCAGCGGGGGAGGAGAGACCCAGTACTTC. It specifies CASSQVSGGGETQYF.

As to this clonotype: At one boundary the junction diverges from the germline segment, which might be a read error. In DNA form, the CDR3 reads TGCGGCGTGGCTCAGGGACAGTTGATCACAGATACGCAGTATTTT. Translating gives CGVAQGQLITDTQYF. The chain carries TRBV29-1 and TRBJ2-3; TRBD1 matches at 7 bases. Germline V gene data show CDR1 as SQVTM and CDR2 as ANQGSEA. The length of the CDR3 is 15 residues.

This clonotype was seen a few times. The rearrangement uses TRBV7-2 and TRBJ2-3; D is undetermined. Trimming removed 1 base from V and 4 bases from J, with 15 bases in between. The CDR3 length is 16 residues. Germline V CDR1 and CDR2: SGHTA, FQGNSA. CDR3 nucleotides: TGTGCCAGCAGCTTAGTTGCTGGGCACCTTCCAGATACGCAGTATTTT. It is translated as CASSLVAGHLPDTQYF.

V is TRBV29-1 and J is TRBJ2-7; 8 nucleotides agree with TRBD1. CDR1 and CDR2 from the germline V gene are SQVTM and ANQGSEA. This CDR3 region has 16 residues. The junction had 13 bases not matched to a gene; V was cut back by 5 bases and J by 1 base. CDR3 DNA sequence: TGCAGCGTTCTTTTTAATTTAGGACAGGGATCCTACGAGCAGTACTTC. Translation: CSVLFNLGQGSYEQYF.

This sequence joins TRBV3-1 and TRBJ1-2; perhaps TRBD1 as D (5 bases). With 2 bases removed from V and 7 bases from J, the gap between germline ends came to 17 bases. This CDR3 is 15 amino acids long. Germline values: CDR1 LGHDT, CDR2 YNNKEL (reference sequence). The CDR3 nucleotides read TGTGCCAGCAGCCAATCGGCGCGGACAACCGGTGGCTACACCTTC. Amino acid sequence: CASSQSARTTGGYTF.

The chain carries TRBV28 and TRBJ1-5; D is unclear. CDR3 size: 14 residues. From germline, CDR1 is MDHEN and CDR2 SYDVKM. The germline V and J ends were trimmed by 2 bases and 6 bases, with 11 bases remaining between them. The CDR3 region is CASSLAASGQPQHF. The CDR3 DNA reads TGTGCCAGCAGTTTAGCGGCGAGTGGTCAGCCCCAGCATTTT.

For this clonotype: A much larger clone lies one base from this, so it may be a read error. The CDR3 loop is CASGLELAEETQYF. CDR3 sequence (DNA): TGCGCCAGCGGCTTGGAACTAGCGGAAGAGACCCAGTACTTC. The chain links TRBV5-1 to TRBJ2-5, with 8 bases aligning to TRBD2. The CDR3 is 14 residues long. The germline CDR1 and CDR2 sequences are SGHRS and YFSETQ.

A few counts support this clonotype. V gene TRBV28 combines with J gene TRBJ1-1, with no clear D. This CDR3 has 11 amino acids. CDR1 is MDHEN, CDR2 SYDVKM, per germline. The V end lost 8 bases, the J end lost 3 bases, and 7 bases lay between the germline ends. The CDR3 loop reads CASVGYTEAFF. CDR3 sequence (DNA): TGTGCCAGCGTGGGGTACACTGAAGCTTTCTTT.

There are many counts of this clonotype. The chain links TRBV20-1 to TRBJ2-4; D gene uncertain. Germline loops: CDR1 DFQATT, CDR2 SNEGSKA (reference sequence). Trimming removed 4 bases from V and 1 base from J, with 14 bases in between. The CDR3 extends over 15 amino acids. The CDR3: CSATPTQYAKNIQYF. The CDR3 bases are TGCAGTGCTACCCCCACCCAGTACGCCAAAAACATTCAGTACTTC.

This clonotype was seen many times. The chain carries TRBV7-9 and TRBJ1-2; D ambiguous. Germline CDR1 reads SEHNR; CDR2 reads FQNEAQ (reference sequence). This CDR3 has 12 amino acids. Between the trimmed V and J ends, which lost 6 bases and 4 bases, there was a span of 9 bases. As DNA, the CDR3 is TGTGCCAGCAGTATTTTCTCCTATGGCTACACCTTC. Its translation is CASSIFSYGYTF. The complete variable domain, with remaining parts taken from reference TRBV7-9 and TRBJ1-2, reads DTGVSQNPRHKITKRGQNVTFRCDPISEHNRLYWYRQTLGQGPEFLTYFQNEAQLEKSRLLSDRFSAERPKGSFSTLEIQRTEQGDSAMYLCASSIFSYGYTFGSGTRLTVV.

In its sample, this clonotype was seen a few times. This chain links TRBV18 with TRBJ1-5, with 8 bases aligning to TRBD1. The CDR3 has 15 amino acids. Germline values: CDR1 KGHSH, CDR2 LQKENI. V lost 6 bases to trimming and J lost 11 bases; unmatched junction nucleotides: 15. In DNA form, the CDR3 reads TGTGCCAGCTCGTCGGACAGGGCCATTAGGTCGGCCCAGCATTTT. This translates into CASSSDRAIRSAQHF.

The J gene is TRBJ1-5, the V gene TRBV6-5, with D unresolved. Germline CDR1 is MNHEY and CDR2 is SVGAGI. Trimming cost V 2 bases and J 3 bases, with 11 bases left between them. CDR3 length: 15 residues. The CDR3 protein is CASSYSPGINQPQHF. In nucleotides, the CDR3 is TGTGCCAGCAGTTACAGTCCGGGGATCAATCAGCCCCAGCATTTT.

This clonotype appeared a few times. V is TRBV18 and J is TRBJ2-3, with D perhaps matching TRBD2 (6 bases). The length of the CDR3 is 16 residues. Deletions cut 4 bases from V and 3 bases from J, with 17 bases between. The V gene's germline CDR1 is KGHSH and CDR2 LQKENI. This CDR3 is CASSLPGLANTDTQYF. CDR3 DNA sequence: TGTGCCAGCTCACTCCCGGGACTCGCTAATACAGATACGCAGTATTTT.

There are many counts of this clonotype. The rearrangement joins TRBV20-1 to TRBJ1-5; 7 bases match TRBD1. This CDR3 is 16 amino acids long. Germline CDR1 is DFQATT and CDR2 is SNEGSKA (reference sequence). Trimming cost V 0 bases and J 3 bases; bases outside gene matches: 8. CDR3 protein: CSARDWRDRVNQPQHF. The CDR3 DNA sequence: TGCAGTGCTAGAGATTGGAGAGACAGGGTCAATCAGCCCCAGCATTTT.

Turning to this clonotype: This may stem from a read error, because a much larger clone lies one nucleotide away. The chain employs TRBV11-2 and TRBJ2-3; either TRBD1 or TRBD2 may fit D (5 bases each). CDR1 is SGHAT, CDR2 FQNNGV, per germline. V was cut by 5 bases and J by 7 bases, with 13 bases left in between. This CDR3 is 13 amino acids long. The CDR3, as DNA: TGTGCCAGCAGCCCTTGGGACCCTTATACGCAGTATTTT. This encodes CASSPWDPYTQYF.

The sample holds a few counts of this clonotype. The gene calls are TRBV24-1 and TRBJ1-2; 9 nucleotides align to TRBD1. There are 14 residues in the CDR3. V gave up 3 bases and J gave up 6 bases; unmatched junction bases: 4. Germline-derived CDR1 and CDR2 are KGHDR and SFDVKD. The CDR3 DNA sequence: TGTGCCACCAGTGATCCAGACAGGGGGGATGGCTACACCTTC. Its translation is CATSDPDRGDGYTF.